This T cell receptor (beta chain) was sequenced for a study of cytomegalovirus exposure and HLA in healthy donors. In the PCR, 60 Vbeta and 13 Jbeta primers were used. Data came from immunoSEQ multiplex PCR; TCRdb stores just in-frame clones and leaves some out. The sample carries about 140,000 clones, around 86% recorded once. The CDR3 covers 13 residues. V lost 4 bases to trimming and J lost 8 bases, with 14 bases between them. The germline V gene encodes CDR1 MNHNS and CDR2 SASEGT. This clonotype originated in a female donor in good health and CMV-seronegative. This sequence joins TRBV6-1 and TRBJ1-2, with a tentative D call TRBD1 (5 bases). The sequenced sample was PBMCs. The CDR3 is CASSVSTDMGYTF. The CDR3 coding sequence is TGTGCCAGCAGTGTGTCGACAGACATGGGCTACACCTTC.